The clone carrying this TCR beta chain was seen repeatedly, ten times or more. Its antigen is unknown. This record belongs to a study of T cell repertoires in cytomegalovirus infection. Study context: Public signatures in TCR beta pointed to CMV infection and matching HLA type.

Using its own MiXCR run on the reads, TCRdb lists one record per CDR3 protein. Here the sample spans 65,000 to 90,000 distinct CDR3 sequences, 4% being singletons. General study points: Cumulative frequency of public TCR beta families picked out carriers of CMV plus the relevant HLA. HLA-C-restricted CMV-specific TCR beta clonotypes were dominant in the ex vivo response.

There are 13 residues in the CDR3. Germline V gene data show CDR1 as SGHTA and CDR2 as FQGNSA. Trimming pared 5 bases from V and 3 bases from J, leaving 10 bases between. The clonotype comes from a human donor in good health (CMV status not recorded). Some clones in this sample may be carry-over from other donors' samples. Sequencing used PBMCs. The genes are TRBV7-2 and TRBJ1-2; no reliable D call. CDR3 nucleotide sequence: TGTGCCAGCAGCCCCCTCGGGTACTATGGCTACACCTTC. This codes for CASSPLGYYGYTF.